The T cell receptor beta chain described here comes from a study of CD8 T cells in Susac syndrome. Reverse transcription of about 0.5 to 1 ug RNA was carried out with random hexamers. A multiplex approach, immunoSEQ multiplex PCR, amplified TCR beta CDR3 across 54 Vbeta and 13 Jbeta. TCRdb processed the immunoSEQ multiplex PCR reads anew with MiXCR; each CDR3 protein has one entry. The data show about 300,000 distinct CDR3 sequences, approximately 90% seen once. Germline lookup yields CDR1 SGHVS and CDR2 FQNEAQ. This CDR3 spans 15 amino acids. V shed 3 bases and J shed 8 bases, with 17 bases lying between them. Sequencing of TCR beta was carried out in blood CD8+ and CD4+ T cells. The multiple sclerosis control cohort comprised treatment-naive individuals presenting with stable or active relapsing-remitting disease. TEMRA cells were FACS-enriched, while CD8+ and CD4+ T cells were negatively isolated.

This sequence joins TRBV7-8 and TRBJ2-1; D is possibly TRBD2 (5 bases). Material: CD8+ T cells from PBMCs. The receptor comes from a human donor with multiple sclerosis. DNA of the CDR3: TGTGCCAGCAGCTTCTGGGAGTCAGGTGTAGATGAGCAGTTCTTC. Residues: CASSFWESGVDEQFF.